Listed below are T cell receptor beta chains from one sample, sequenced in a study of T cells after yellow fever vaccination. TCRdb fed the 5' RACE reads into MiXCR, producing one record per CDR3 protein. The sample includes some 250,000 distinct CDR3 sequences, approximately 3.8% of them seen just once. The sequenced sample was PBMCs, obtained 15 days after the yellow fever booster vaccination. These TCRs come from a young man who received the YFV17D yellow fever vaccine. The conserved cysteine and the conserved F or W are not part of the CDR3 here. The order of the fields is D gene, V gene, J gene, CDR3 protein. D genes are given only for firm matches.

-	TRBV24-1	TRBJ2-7	ATSEGSRPYEQY
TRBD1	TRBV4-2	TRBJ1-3	ASSQRGLAIY
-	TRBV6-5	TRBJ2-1	ASSYSLWVNEQF
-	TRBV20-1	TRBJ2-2	SASEGSDTGELF
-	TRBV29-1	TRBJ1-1	SVGVPRTEAF
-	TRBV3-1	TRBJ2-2	ASSQDWGSGELF
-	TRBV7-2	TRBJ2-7	ASSLVRAYEQY
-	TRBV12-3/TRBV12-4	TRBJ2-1	ASSFSAGAYNEQF
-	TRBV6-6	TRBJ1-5	ASSGASNQPQH
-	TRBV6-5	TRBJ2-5	ASSYRIQVAGETQY
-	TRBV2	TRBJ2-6	ASSLILSGANVLT
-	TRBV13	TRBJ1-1	ASSADGGEAF
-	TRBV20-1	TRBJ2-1	SARESRGGDNEQF
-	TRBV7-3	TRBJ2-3	ASSSRDTDTQY
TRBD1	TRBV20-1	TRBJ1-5	SAIQGAYSNQPQH
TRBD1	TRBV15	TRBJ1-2	ATARQGVYGYT
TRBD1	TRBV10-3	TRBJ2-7	AISDRGQGAYEQY
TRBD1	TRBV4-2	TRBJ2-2	ASSPRDRGEGGGELF
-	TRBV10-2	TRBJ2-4	ASKRGTAKNIQY
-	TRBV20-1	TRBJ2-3	SATLQLDTQY
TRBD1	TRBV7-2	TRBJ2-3	ASSTWTGGSTDTQY
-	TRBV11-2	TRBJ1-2	ASSASPTDYGYT